This T cell receptor beta chain was retrieved from a study of blood T cells in healthy people across ages. A J-beta primer mix and a sample-barcoded 5' primer were used in a second PCR of about 7 to 12 cycles. From the 5' RACE reads, TCRdb called clonotypes with MiXCR, one entry per CDR3 protein. The sample lists about 780,000 distinct CDR3 sequences; 20% to 30% were seen once. Roughly 10 milliliters was the volume of peripheral blood drawn from each donor. On this clonotype itself: Its antigen is unknown.

Study-wide points: Any conclusive comparison of naive versus antigen-experienced cells was prevented by using unsorted PBMCs.

These data also formed part of another study, on T cells of mothers and their children. Turning to that study: The cDNA synthesis received all extracted RNA, at approximately 1.5 ug per 15 ul. Normalized overlap was always slightly, never significantly, higher in related than unrelated mother-child pairs.

The receptor's source is a boy younger than 18 in good health. What was sequenced was blood.

The CDR3 bases are TGCGCCAGCAGCTTGGACGGGGGTGGGGAGACCCAGTACTTC. This gives the protein CASSLDGGGETQYF. This sequence joins TRBV5-1 and TRBJ2-5; weak D call: TRBD2 (6 bases). CDR3 length: 14 amino acids. Trimming removed 0 bases from V and 5 bases from J, with 11 bases in between. Germline lookup yields CDR1 SGHRS and CDR2 YFSETQ.